Below are 30 T cell receptor beta chains sequenced from a single sample in a study of shared clonotypes between healthy human individuals. TCRdb keeps only in-frame clones here, not all; method: immunoSEQ multiplex PCR. The data show about half a million clones, approximately 80% seen once. The sample comprised PBMCs. All receptors derive from a woman in her 40s in good health. Some clones in this sample may be carry-over from other donors' samples.

The V and J genes are TRBV5-1 and TRBJ2-2; no definite D call. The CDR3 loop spans 12 amino acids. Trimming removed 4 bases at V and 6 bases at J, with 7 bases between. Germline V gene lookup returns CDR1 SGHRS and CDR2 YFSETQ. The CDR3 coding sequence is TGCGCCAGCAGCCCGCAGGCCGGGGAGCTGTTTTTT. This sequence encodes CASSPQAGELFF. The full variable domain, with the rest looked up from reference TRBV5-1 and TRBJ2-2, is KAGVTQTPRYLIKTRGQQVTLSCSPISGHRSVSWYQQTPGQGLQFLFEYFSETQRNKGNFPGRFSGRQFSNSRSEMNVSTLELGDSALYLCASSPQAGELFFGEGSRLTVL.

Comments on this clone: It differs at one base from a far larger clone, so likely a read error. The CDR3 is CASSLGKERPSNQPQHF. CDR3 in DNA: TGTGCCAGCAGCTTGGGCAAGGAGAGACCAAGCAATCAGCCCCAGCATTTT. The chain joins TRBV5-6 to TRBJ1-5, with D uncertain. V was pared by 0 bases and J by 1 base, with 14 bases between. Per germline, CDR1 SGHDT and CDR2 YYEEEE. CDR3 size: 17 residues.

The chain has TRBV4-3 and TRBJ2-1; the match to TRBD2 covers 10 bases. Germline V lookup: CDR1 LGHNA, CDR2 YSLEER. V gave up 0 bases and J gave up 8 bases; unmatched junction bases: 7. The CDR3 is 16 residues long. CDR3 region: CASSQDLSGRGYEQFF. The CDR3 DNA follows: TGCGCCAGCAGCCAAGATCTGAGCGGGAGGGGGTATGAGCAGTTCTTC.

The CDR3 bases are TGCGCCAGCAGTGATGTCCGGGTAGTTCCCTTTTCGGGGTCCAGCGAGGAGGTTAACTATGGCTACACCTTC. It is translated as CASSDVRVVPFSGSSEEVNYGYTF. The V gene is TRBV10-2, the J gene TRBJ1-2; D unresolved. The CDR3 sequence is 24 residues long. Germline CDR1 and CDR2: WSHSY and SAAADI. V lost 3 bases and J 1 base, leaving 39 bases between the germline ends.

This clone has just one count. The V call is TRBV18, the J call TRBJ2-7; D remains unclear. Trimming stripped 2 bases from V and 3 bases from J, with 11 bases between. Germline V CDR1 and CDR2: KGHSH, LQKENI. This CDR3 is built from 14 residues. The CDR3 is CASSPSGSLYEQYF. The CDR3 region has the DNA TGTGCCAGCTCACCATCAGGAAGTCTCTACGAGCAGTACTTC.

This clone is labeled as medium-sized. The junction and the germline gene differ at one end; a read error may be behind it. Other DNA sequences of this sample code for an identical CDR3. The rearrangement links TRBV19 to TRBJ1-1; 7 positions match TRBD1. Germline V CDR1 and CDR2: LNHDA, SQIVND (reference sequence). The CDR3 is 13 amino acids. The CDR3: CASSVTGNAEAFF. The DNA for the CDR3 is TGTGCCAGTAGTGTGACAGGGAACGCTGAAGCTTTCTTT.

This chain connects TRBV7-9 to TRBJ2-3, with no clear D. V lost 5 bases and J lost 1, with 13 bases in between. The CDR3 length is 15 residues. CDR1 is SEHNR, CDR2 FQNEAQ, per germline (reference sequence). The CDR3, as DNA: TGTGCCAGCAGCACCGACCTCCCCGGCACAGATACGCAGTATTTT. This sequence encodes CASSTDLPGTDTQYF.

The chain links TRBV15 to TRBJ1-5; unclear D gene. With 11 bases removed from V and 4 bases from J, the gap between germline ends came to 12 bases. Germline CDR1 and CDR2: LNHNV and YYDKDF (reference sequence). The CDR3 is made up of 12 amino acids. The CDR3, as DNA: TGTGCCTCAAGATCCGGGAATCAGCCCCAGCATTTT. As protein: CASRSGNQPQHF.

The genes are TRBV11-1 and TRBJ2-1; tentatively, D is TRBD2 (5 bases). V was clipped by 5 bases and J by 9 bases, with 17 bases between them. The CDR3 is 14 amino acids. Per the germline V gene, CDR1 is SGHAT and CDR2 is FQDESV (reference sequence). CDR3 coding DNA: TGTGCCAGCAGCCCTCGAAGTAGCGCGAGTGAGCAGTTCTTC. Its translation is CASSPRSSASEQFF.

This clone was counted a few times. J is TRBJ1-1 and V is TRBV11-2; D possibly corresponds to TRBD1 (5 bases). V lost 8 bases and J lost 6, with 16 bases in between. This CDR3 has 13 amino acids. In germline, CDR1 is SGHAT, CDR2 FQNNGV. The CDR3 loop reads CASGFGGNSEAFF. The CDR3 nucleotides read TGTGCCAGCGGTTTTGGGGGTAACTCTGAAGCTTTCTTT. Full variable domain (rest looked up from reference TRBV11-2 and TRBJ1-1): EAGVAQSPRYKIIEKRQSVAFWCNPISGHATLYWYQQILGQGPKLLIQFQNNGVVDDSQLPKDRFSAERLKGVDSTLKIQPAKLEDSAVYLCASGFGGNSEAFFGQGTRLTVV.

This clone has more than one count but fewer than ten. This chain links TRBV27 with TRBJ1-1, with 10 bases aligning to TRBD1. CDR1 and CDR2 from the germline V gene are MNHEY and SMNVEV (reference sequence). The CDR3 consists of 16 residues. The V and J ends lost 5 bases and 2 bases, in that order; junction bases with no gene match: 8. The CDR3 region has the DNA TGTGCCAGCAGTATCGGGACAGGGGACTCTAACACTGAAGCTTTCTTT. This codes for CASSIGTGDSNTEAFF.

A single count supports this clone. The chain joins TRBV7-3 to TRBJ1-1, with TRBD1 matching over 7 bases. J gave up 0 bases and V 2 bases, and 3 bases lay outside the gene matches. The CDR3 consists of 15 residues. Per the germline V gene, CDR1 is SGHTA and CDR2 is FQGTGA. CDR3 sequence: CASSLGGQMNTEAFF. The CDR3 nucleotides are TGTGCCAGCAGCTTAGGGGGACAGATGAACACTGAAGCTTTCTTT. The variable domain in full, with the rest retrieved from reference TRBV7-3 and TRBJ1-1, is GAGVSQTPSNKVTEKGKYVELRCDPISGHTALYWYRQSLGQGPEFLIYFQGTGAADDSGLPNDRFFAVRPEGSVSTLKIQRTERGDSAVYLCASSLGGQMNTEAFFGQGTRLTVV.

This clone was detected ten times or more. The chain joins TRBV6-4 to TRBJ2-1; 7 bases align to TRBD2. Germline lookup yields CDR1 MRHNA and CDR2 SNTAGT. This CDR3 region has 15 residues. Germline trimming cut 2 bases from V and 4 bases from J; bases unmatched to any gene: 5. This chain's CDR3 is CASSDISSGYNEQFF. For the CDR3, the DNA is TGTGCCAGCAGTGACATTTCTAGCGGTTACAATGAGCAGTTCTTC.

The genes are TRBV19 and TRBJ2-7, with 8 nucleotides matching TRBD2. Germline V gives CDR1 LNHDA, CDR2 SQIVND (reference sequence). CDR3 length: 15 amino acids. Germline trimming cut 1 base from V and 2 bases from J; bases unmatched to any gene: 4. The CDR3 DNA reads as TGTGCCAGTAGTATAGCACTAGCGGTAACCTACGAGCAGTACTTC. This gives the protein CASSIALAVTYEQYF.

The CDR3 DNA is TGTGCCAGCTCACCACGAGGGTTGGAGACCCAGTACTTC. This encodes CASSPRGLETQYF. The V gene is TRBV18, the J gene TRBJ2-5; D is possibly TRBD2 (5 bases). The V end lost 1 base, the J end lost 5 bases, and 8 bases lay between the germline ends. Germline V gene lookup returns CDR1 KGHSH and CDR2 LQKENI. CDR3 length: 13 residues.

To note about this clone: This sequence is one base from a far larger clone and is likely a read error. V gene TRBV29-1 combines with J gene TRBJ1-1, with D hard to call. There are 14 residues in the CDR3. In germline, CDR1 is SQVTM, CDR2 ANQGSEA. The CDR3 nucleotides read TGCCGCGTTGTCCTAACCCGGGGTGGGATTGAAGCTTTCTTT. This codes for CRVVLTRGGIEAFF.

There are a few counts of this clone. The V call is TRBV7-9, the J call TRBJ2-7; either TRBD1 or TRBD2 may fit D (5 bases each). V was shortened by 4 bases and J by 3 bases, with 10 bases between the two germline ends. This CDR3 has 13 amino acids. Germline CDR1 is SEHNR and CDR2 is FQNEAQ (reference sequence). The CDR3 sequence: CASSSGRDYEQYF. CDR3 coding DNA: TGTGCCAGCAGCTCGGGACGGGACTACGAGCAGTACTTC. Supplemented by reference TRBV7-9 and TRBJ2-7, the full variable domain reads DTGVSQNPRHKITKRGQNVTFRCDPISEHNRLYWYRQTLGQGPEFLTYFQNEAQLEKSRLLSDRFSAERPKGSFSTLEIQRTEQGDSAMYLCASSSGRDYEQYFGPGTRLTVT.

The J gene is TRBJ2-7, the V gene TRBV10-2; 10 nucleotides line up with TRBD2. CDR3 size: 16 residues. CDR1 WSHSY and CDR2 SAAADI come from the germline V gene. V trimming: 7 bases; J trimming: 7 bases; junction bases outside the gene matches: 16. The CDR3 loop is CASKLAGTTNPLEQYF. Here the CDR3 DNA reads TGCGCCAGCAAACTAGCGGGAACCACGAACCCCTTAGAGCAGTACTTC.

This rearrangement joins TRBV30 to TRBJ2-3; TRBD1 might be the D (5 bases). Deletions cut 1 base from V and 4 bases from J, with 15 bases between. The germline gives CDR1 GTSNPN, CDR2 SVGIG (reference sequence). The CDR3 has 15 residues. CDR3 nucleotide sequence: TGTGCCTGGAGTGAGGACACCCGGTATGCAGATACGCAGTATTTT. It encodes CAWSEDTRYADTQYF.

This clone was picked up many times. Other DNA sequences of this sample code for an identical CDR3. The V call is TRBV10-1, the J call TRBJ2-1; 7 bases fit TRBD1. The CDR3 has 15 residues. V was clipped by 3 bases and J by 7 bases; unmatched bases: 9. Per the germline V gene, CDR1 is WNHNN and CDR2 is SYGVQD (reference sequence). The CDR3 bases are TGCGCCAGCAGTGAAGGCAGGGGGATTAAAAATGAGCAGTTCTTC. This codes for CASSEGRGIKNEQFF.

The chain carries TRBV5-1 and TRBJ2-1; 12 nucleotides match TRBD2. CDR1 and CDR2 (germline): SGHRS, YFSETQ. V gave up 1 base and J gave up 6 bases; unmatched junction bases: 8. The CDR3 covers 17 residues. CDR3 bases: TGCGCCAGCAGCTTGAACCTAGCGGGAGGGAAAATCAATGAGCAGTTCTTC. Protein product: CASSLNLAGGKINEQFF.

This clone was counted ten times or more. The sample contains more than one DNA sequence encoding this CDR3. The V gene is TRBV6-1, the J gene TRBJ2-2, with D possibly being TRBD1 or TRBD2 (5 bases each). The germline V and J ends were trimmed by 6 bases and 3 bases, with 11 bases remaining between them. The germline CDR1 and CDR2 sequences are MNHNS and SASEGT. The CDR3 loop spans 14 amino acids. The CDR3 bases are TGTGCCAGCAGGTCAGGGACGGACACCGGGGAGCTGTTTTTT. Protein product: CASRSGTDTGELFF.

This clone was counted ten times or more. The DNA for the CDR3 is TGTGCTAGTGGTTTGGAAGGGGGCCCTGGGGCCAACGTCCTGACTTTC. Translation gives CASGLEGGPGANVLTF. The chain combines TRBV12-5 with TRBJ2-6, with TRBD1 matching over 7 bases. Unmatched junction bases numbered 2, after V lost 1 base and J lost 2 bases. The CDR3 totals 16 residues. Germline V gene sequence: CDR1 LGHNT, CDR2 FRNRAP.

The rearrangement uses TRBV28 and TRBJ1-3; 7 bases line up with TRBD1. This CDR3 contains 14 residues. Trimming cost V 6 bases and J 8 bases; bases outside gene matches: 10. CDR1 is MDHEN and CDR2 is SYDVKM in the germline V gene. CDR3 sequence (DNA): TGTGCCAGCAGGAAAGGCGACAGGGTAGACACCATATATTTT. Protein product: CASRKGDRVDTIYF. The variable domain in full, completed from reference TRBV28 and TRBJ1-3, reads DVKVTQSSRYLVKRTGEKVFLECVQDMDHENMFWYRQDPGLGLRLIYFSYDVKMKEKGDIPEGYSVSREKKERFSLILESASTNQTSMYLCASRKGDRVDTIYFGEGSWLTVV.

CDR3 region: CAWSVPGSNSPLHF. The CDR3 coding sequence is TGTGCCTGGAGTGTACCCGGCAGCAATTCACCCCTCCACTTT. The gene calls are TRBV30 and TRBJ1-6; D gene ambiguous. Deletions cut 0 bases from V and 7 bases from J, with 10 bases between. CDR3 length equals 14 residues. The V gene's germline CDR1 is GTSNPN and CDR2 SVGIG (reference sequence).

The rearrangement uses TRBV4-3 and TRBJ2-1; D perhaps matches TRBD2 (5 bases). Germline CDR1 reads LGHNA; CDR2 reads YSLEER. The V end lost 1 base, the J end lost 6 bases, and 16 bases lay between the germline ends. The CDR3 loop spans 16 amino acids. The CDR3 DNA is TGCGCCAGCAGCCAAGGGTTAGAGATCCGGGGCAATGAGCAGTTCTTC. This sequence encodes CASSQGLEIRGNEQFF.

The chain has TRBV5-1 and TRBJ2-7, with TRBD1 matching 8 bases. Germline CDR1 and CDR2: SGHRS and YFSETQ. V lost 4 bases to trimming and J lost 3 bases; unmatched junction nucleotides: 9. This CDR3 is 15 amino acids long. The CDR3 spells CASSMRTGLVYEQYF. In DNA form, the CDR3 reads TGCGCCAGCAGCATGCGGACAGGGTTAGTCTACGAGCAGTACTTC. Combining the CDR3 with reference TRBV5-1 and TRBJ2-7 gives the whole variable domain KAGVTQTPRYLIKTRGQQVTLSCSPISGHRSVSWYQQTPGQGLQFLFEYFSETQRNKGNFPGRFSGRQFSNSRSEMNVSTLELGDSALYLCASSMRTGLVYEQYFGPGTRLTVT.

The chain combines TRBV6-5 with TRBJ1-1; a possible D gene is TRBD1 (6 bases). V gave up 4 bases and J gave up 1 base, with 10 bases separating them. Germline V gives CDR1 MNHEY, CDR2 SVGAGI. This CDR3 has 14 residues. The CDR3 region has the DNA TGTGCCAGCAGTTTTGGGACAAGGAACACTGAAGCTTTCTTT. Its translation: CASSFGTRNTEAFF.

This clone appeared once. It may be a read error: a sequence one base away is much more abundant. The chain uses TRBV5-6 and TRBJ2-7; possible D gene TRBD2, 5 bases. Trimming took off 0 bases at V and 7 bases at J, with 8 bases between the two ends. The CDR3 totals 12 residues. CDR1 and CDR2 (germline): SGHDT, YYEEEE. The CDR3 loop is CASSLGGREQYF. The CDR3 nucleotides are TGTGCCAGCAGCTTGGGAGGGCGAGAGCAGTACTTC.

The chain is built from TRBV28 and TRBJ2-7, with 8 bases aligning to TRBD1. The CDR3 runs to 16 residues. The trim removed 6 bases at V and 2 bases at J, leaving 12 bases unmatched. Germline V gives CDR1 MDHEN, CDR2 SYDVKM. The CDR3, as DNA: TGTGCCAGCAGGTCAACAGGGGGTGGAGCGGCCTACGAGCAGTACTTC. Encoded protein: CASRSTGGGAAYEQYF.